These 20 T cell receptor beta chains were sequenced from one sample in a study of human thymus T cells. Thymic material originated from resections removed in the course of corrective heart surgery. Generated by immunoSEQ multiplex PCR, the TCRdb table keeps only in-frame clones and is missing some. Of some 130,000 clones in the sample, around 94% are singletons; the top ten hold around 0.025%. Specimen: thymus tissue. These receptors all stem from a boy younger than two with a congenital heart defect but otherwise immunologically healthy.

The gene calls are TRBV28 and TRBJ1-3; TRBD1 might be the D (6 bases). Germline V gives CDR1 MDHEN, CDR2 SYDVKM. The CDR3 has 15 residues. Deletions cut 3 bases from V and 0 bases from J, with 9 bases between. The CDR3 DNA reads TGTGCCAGCAGTTTGCACAGGGACTCTGGAAACACCATATATTTT. This translates into CASSLHRDSGNTIYF.

The chain is built from TRBV10-2 and TRBJ2-1, with 9 bases aligning to TRBD2. V shed 4 bases, J shed 4 bases, and the junction held 11 bases outside the gene matches. The CDR3 sequence is 17 residues long. Germline V lookup: CDR1 WSHSY, CDR2 SAAADI. CDR3 sequence: CASSAVLAGPTYNEQFF. The CDR3, as DNA: TGCGCCAGCAGTGCCGTCCTAGCGGGGCCTACTTACAATGAGCAGTTCTTC.

This chain uses TRBV19 with TRBJ1-5; 7 nucleotides line up with TRBD1. The germline CDR1 and CDR2 sequences are LNHDA and SQIVND (reference sequence). The CDR3 sequence is 19 residues long. Losses at the gene ends were 5 bases for V and 7 bases for J; bases not matched to a gene: 23. The CDR3 is CASSPRGTDGRPGGQPQHF. The CDR3, as DNA: TGTGCCAGTAGTCCCCGAGGGACAGACGGTCGACCCGGGGGACAGCCCCAGCATTTT.

The chain uses TRBV11-2 and TRBJ1-4; 9 bases match TRBD1. The CDR3 consists of 17 residues. The germline CDR1 and CDR2 sequences are SGHAT and FQNNGV. V was clipped by 3 bases and J by 0 bases; unmatched bases: 5. The DNA for the CDR3 is TGTGCCAGCAGCTTGCCGGGACAGGGATCAACTAATGAAAAACTGTTTTTT. Translating gives CASSLPGQGSTNEKLFF.

The chain combines TRBV4-2 with TRBJ2-5, with TRBD2 matching 16 bases. The CDR3 covers 18 residues. Germline V gene sequence: CDR1 LGHNA, CDR2 YNFKEQ. Trimming took 4 bases from V and 0 from J; bases not matched to a gene: 5. The CDR3 region has the DNA TGTGCCAGCAGCCGAGGGGGACTAGCGGGGGGGTACCAAGAGACCCAGTACTTC. Translated, it gives CASSRGGLAGGYQETQYF.

The chain links TRBV28 to TRBJ1-2; D not certain. The CDR3 runs to 15 residues. V was clipped by 4 bases and J by 4 bases, with 16 bases between them. The V gene's germline CDR1 is MDHEN and CDR2 SYDVKM. This chain's CDR3 is CASSWAGEESYGYTF. CDR3 nucleotides: TGTGCCAGCAGTTGGGCGGGAGAAGAATCCTATGGCTACACCTTC.

This clone was counted once. This rearrangement joins TRBV19 to TRBJ2-6; unclear D gene. V was clipped by 4 bases and J by 3 bases, with 10 bases between them. The CDR3 loop spans 15 amino acids. The V gene's germline CDR1 is LNHDA and CDR2 SQIVND (reference sequence). The CDR3 nucleotides read TGTGCCAGTAGTACGTTAGAGTTTGGGGCCAACGTCCTGACTTTC. Protein product: CASSTLEFGANVLTF.

Details on this clone: One end of the junction does not line up with germline, which may come from a read error. The chain links TRBV4-3 to TRBJ2-1; TRBD2 aligns across 9 bases. Germline V gene data show CDR1 as LGHNA and CDR2 as YSLEER. This CDR3 has 17 amino acids. In DNA form, the CDR3 reads TGCGCCAGCAGCCAAGTAAGGGGGACTAGCTCCCACAATGAGCAGTTCTTC. It translates to CASSQVRGTSSHNEQFF.

The chain employs TRBV6-5 and TRBJ1-2, with 7 bases lining up with TRBD1. CDR3 length equals 14 residues. V gave up 6 bases and J gave up 5 bases; unmatched junction bases: 9. The germline gives CDR1 MNHEY, CDR2 SVGAGI. The CDR3 here is CASSRQGVEYGYTF. As DNA, the CDR3 is TGTGCCAGCAGCCGACAGGGTGTTGAGTATGGCTACACCTTC.

The V and J genes are TRBV7-8 and TRBJ1-2; D remains unclear. Germline loops: CDR1 SGHVS, CDR2 FQNEAQ. The CDR3 spans 14 residues. V was cut by 6 bases and J by 4 bases, with 15 bases left in between. CDR3 sequence reads: CASSSFSQAYGYTF. The CDR3 DNA reads TGTGCCAGCAGTTCATTCTCGCAAGCCTATGGCTACACCTTC.

The V call is TRBV15, the J call TRBJ1-1; tentative D call: TRBD1 (6 bases). V lost 0 bases to trimming and J lost 5 bases, with 13 bases between them. CDR3 length: 15 residues. Germline lookup yields CDR1 LNHNV and CDR2 YYDKDF (reference sequence). CDR3 DNA sequence: TGTGCCACCAGCAGAGATCGGCGGCAGGGGACTGAAGCTTTCTTT. Its protein is CATSRDRRQGTEAFF.

This clone was detected only once. V and J are TRBV7-2 and TRBJ2-3; D not certain. The V gene lost 4 bases and the J gene lost 0 bases, with 8 bases spanning the gap. CDR1 SGHTA and CDR2 FQGNSA come from the germline V gene. CDR3 length equals 14 residues. In nucleotides, the CDR3 is TGTGCCAGCAGCTCCCCTTTAAGCACAGATACGCAGTATTTT. It encodes CASSSPLSTDTQYF.

The chain uses TRBV19 and TRBJ1-1; D possibly corresponds to TRBD1 (6 bases). CDR3 size: 15 residues. The V gene's germline CDR1 is LNHDA and CDR2 SQIVND (reference sequence). Deletions cut 1 base from V and 4 bases from J, with 13 bases between. This chain's CDR3 is CASSIVLQGSTEAFF. The CDR3 DNA sequence: TGTGCCAGTAGTATAGTGTTACAGGGTAGCACTGAAGCTTTCTTT.

The rearrangement joins TRBV25-1 to TRBJ2-5; no reliable D call. This CDR3 has 14 amino acids. The V gene lost 4 bases and the J gene lost 3 bases, with 12 bases spanning the gap. The germline gives CDR1 MGHDK, CDR2 SYGVNS. CDR3 in amino acids: CASSGKVAEETQYF. CDR3 bases: TGTGCCAGCAGTGGTAAAGTTGCCGAAGAGACCCAGTACTTC. Drawing the rest from reference TRBV25-1 and TRBJ2-5, the complete variable domain is EADIYQTPRYLVIGTGKKITLECSQTMGHDKMYWYQQDPGMELHLIHYSYGVNSTEKGDLSSESTVSRIRTEHFPLTLESARPSHTSQYLCASSGKVAEETQYFGPGTRLLVL.

The rearrangement uses TRBV28 and TRBJ1-1, with unresolved D. CDR1 is MDHEN and CDR2 is SYDVKM in the germline V gene. V gave up 2 bases and J gave up 3 bases, with 10 bases separating them. This CDR3 is built from 14 residues. The CDR3 DNA is TGTGCCAGCAGTTTACCGGGTAGGGACACTGAAGCTTTCTTT. Protein: CASSLPGRDTEAFF.

This clone was observed a single time. The genes are TRBV5-1 and TRBJ2-6; perhaps TRBD2 as D (6 bases). V was cut by 4 bases and J by 0 bases, with 26 bases left in between. CDR1 is SGHRS, CDR2 YFSETQ, per germline. This CDR3 comprises 21 residues. The CDR3 DNA follows: TGCGCCAGCAGCGGAGGCGGGGCGCTACTTACCGGCTTCTCTGGGGCCAACGTCCTGACTTTC. This gives the protein CASSGGGALLTGFSGANVLTF. Variable domain in full (rest from reference TRBV5-1 and TRBJ2-6): KAGVTQTPRYLIKTRGQQVTLSCSPISGHRSVSWYQQTPGQGLQFLFEYFSETQRNKGNFPGRFSGRQFSNSRSEMNVSTLELGDSALYLCASSGGGALLTGFSGANVLTFGAGSRLTVL.

V usage is TRBV18 and J usage is TRBJ1-1; TRBD1 aligns across 7 bases. Trimming took 4 bases from V and 0 from J; bases not matched to a gene: 8. The germline CDR1 and CDR2 sequences are KGHSH and LQKENI. The length of the CDR3 is 16 residues. The CDR3, as DNA: TGTGCCAGCTCACTAATCGAGACAGGGTTGAACACTGAAGCTTTCTTT. Encoded protein: CASSLIETGLNTEAFF. Combining the CDR3 with reference TRBV18 and TRBJ1-1 gives the whole variable domain NAGVMQNPRHLVRRRGQEARLRCSPMKGHSHVYWYRQLPEEGLKFMVYLQKENIIDESGMPKERFSAEFPKEGPSILRIQQVVRGDSAAYFCASSLIETGLNTEAFFGQGTRLTVV.

The V and J genes are TRBV5-4 and TRBJ1-2, with TRBD1 identical over 8 bases. The V gene end was trimmed by 0 bases and the J gene end by 6 bases; junction bases not matched to a gene: 4. Per germline, CDR1 SGHNT and CDR2 YYREEE (reference sequence). The CDR3 sequence is 14 residues long. The CDR3, as DNA: TGTGCCAGCAGCTTGGGCAGGGGGCGAGATGGCTACACCTTC. Amino acids: CASSLGRGRDGYTF.

The gene calls are TRBV5-6 and TRBJ1-1, with D possibly matching TRBD1 (6 bases). The CDR3 consists of 15 residues. V was pared by 0 bases and J by 3 bases, with 12 bases between. The germline gives CDR1 SGHDT, CDR2 YYEEEE. The CDR3 loop is CASSLGWGPHTEAFF. The CDR3 nucleotides are TGTGCCAGCAGCTTGGGATGGGGGCCACACACTGAAGCTTTCTTT.

The rearrangement uses TRBV7-8 and TRBJ1-1, with unresolved D. Deletions cut 1 base from V and 3 bases from J, with 18 bases between. The CDR3 is made up of 17 amino acids. Germline CDR1 reads SGHVS; CDR2 reads FQNEAQ. CDR3: CASSLDYHLQKDTEAFF. The CDR3 region has the DNA TGTGCCAGCAGCTTAGATTACCACCTCCAGAAGGACACTGAAGCTTTCTTT.